This T cell receptor beta chain was recovered during a study of radiotherapy plus CTLA-4 blockade in lung cancer. Produced via immunoSEQ multiplex PCR; TCRdb's table is partial and in-frame only. The repertoire has roughly 120,000 clones, 65% to 85% of them found once; the top ten carry roughly 5.2%. The CDR3 spans 15 residues. Germline loops: CDR1 MDHEN, CDR2 SYDVKM. V was trimmed by 7 bases and J by 4 bases, leaving 19 bases between them. The origin of this receptor is a human donor with non-small cell lung cancer who had a partial response to radiotherapy plus ipilimumab. The chain uses TRBV28 and TRBJ1-2; D possibly corresponds to TRBD1 (5 bases). Sequenced material: peripheral blood, taken from a patient treated with radiotherapy plus ipilimumab. The CDR3 region is CASIRGKKTSYGYTF. In DNA, the CDR3 is TGTGCCAGCATTAGGGGTAAAAAAACAAGCTATGGCTACACCTTC.